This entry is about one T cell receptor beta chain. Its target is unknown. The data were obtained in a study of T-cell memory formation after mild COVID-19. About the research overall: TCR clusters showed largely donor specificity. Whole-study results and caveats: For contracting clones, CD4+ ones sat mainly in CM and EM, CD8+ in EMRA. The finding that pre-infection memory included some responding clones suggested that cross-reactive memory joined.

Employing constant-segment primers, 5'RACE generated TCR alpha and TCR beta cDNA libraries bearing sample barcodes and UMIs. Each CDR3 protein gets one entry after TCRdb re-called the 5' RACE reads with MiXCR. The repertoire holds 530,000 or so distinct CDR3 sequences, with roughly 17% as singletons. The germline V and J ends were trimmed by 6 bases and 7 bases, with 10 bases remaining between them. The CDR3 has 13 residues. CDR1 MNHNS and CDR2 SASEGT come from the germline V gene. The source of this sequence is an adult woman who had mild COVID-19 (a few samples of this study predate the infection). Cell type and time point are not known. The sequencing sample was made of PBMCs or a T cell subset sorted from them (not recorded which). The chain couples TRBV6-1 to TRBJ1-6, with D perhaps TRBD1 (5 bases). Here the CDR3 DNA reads TGTGCCAGCAGCCCCAGGGTGAATTCACCCCTCCACTTT. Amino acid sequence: CASSPRVNSPLHF.